This T cell receptor (beta chain) was obtained from a study of neurological immune-mediated disorders. Via MiXCR, TCRdb re-called the 5' RACE reads, giving one row per CDR3 protein. Altogether under 40,000 distinct CDR3 sequences are present, 11% to 15% being singletons, with the ten largest covering about a quarter. The length of the CDR3 is 13 residues. Germline loops: CDR1 DFQATT, CDR2 SNEGSKA (reference sequence). Trimming removed 4 bases at V and 5 bases at J, with 15 bases between. This clonotype has ten or more counts. The sample consisted of PBMCs. The chain has TRBV20-1 and TRBJ2-7; a weak D match, TRBD2 (6 bases). The clonotype originates from a woman aged 45-60 years with HTLV-1-associated myelopathy (HAM/TSP). The chain's CDR3 is CSATPGGSDEQYF. As DNA, the CDR3 is TGCAGTGCTACACCCGGGGGTAGCGACGAGCAGTACTTC.